The source of this T cell receptor (beta chain) is a study of shared clonotypes between healthy human individuals. The CDR3 extends over 14 amino acids. V lost 0 bases to trimming and J lost 0 bases, with 8 bases between them. The germline V gene has CDR1 GTSNPN and CDR2 SVGIG (reference sequence). Details on this clone: The antigen is unknown.

Whole-study results and caveats: The study sampled only blood, and tissue repertoires likely differ.

Clones were sequenced by immunoSEQ multiplex PCR, and TCRdb holds only the in-frame ones, with some missing. The data show 90,000 to 100,000 clones, about half seen once. Material: PBMCs. This sequence originates from a woman in her thirties or forties in good health. Some clones in this sample may be carry-over from other donors' samples. The V call is TRBV30, the J call TRBJ1-1; possible D gene TRBD1, 6 bases. The CDR3 DNA reads as TGTGCCTGGAGTGTAGGACAGATGAACACTGAAGCTTTCTTT. This gives the protein CAWSVGQMNTEAFF.